What follows describes a single T cell receptor (beta chain). Antigen unknown. CDR1 is DFQATT and CDR2 is SNEGSKA in the germline V gene (reference sequence). This CDR3 is built from 17 residues. Trimming cost V 4 bases and J 11 bases, with 32 bases left between them. The data derive from a study of T-cell memory formation after mild COVID-19. Study conclusions and caveats: Later expanders leaned CD4+, whereas day 15 to 85 contracting clones were balanced CD4/CD8.

TCRdb re-called the 5' RACE reads with MiXCR, one entry per CDR3 protein. The repertoire holds about 360,000 distinct CDR3 sequences, with 14% as singletons. The clonotype comes from a young man who had mild COVID-19 (a few samples of this study predate the infection). Cell type and time point are not known. The chain has TRBV20-1 and TRBJ1-1; a weak D match, TRBD1 (5 bases). The specimen sequenced was PBMCs or a T cell subset sorted from them (not recorded which). Here the CDR3 reads CSATAATKGHLFRSAFF. CDR3 DNA sequence: TGCAGTGCTACGGCCGCGACGAAAGGACACCTATTCCGGAGTGCTTTCTTT.